The present T cell receptor (beta chain) was sequenced within a study of blood T cell repertoires in COVID-19. Germline CDR1 is SGHKS and CDR2 is YYEKEE (reference sequence). The CDR3 length is 17 residues. V was clipped by 5 bases and J by 1 base; unmatched bases: 14. Using immunoSEQ multiplex PCR, the repertoire was profiled, and TCRdb retains in-frame clones only, with some absent. The sample records hundreds of thousands of clones, approximately 92% being singletons. The V gene is TRBV5-5, the J gene TRBJ2-5, with 7 bases aligning to TRBD2. Sequenced material: PBMCs or T cells enriched from blood (not recorded which). The origin of this receptor is a man aged 18 to 30 who had recovered from COVID-19. In DNA, the CDR3 is TGTGCCAGCAGACCTGGGGCTAGCGGAGAATTCCAAGAGACCCAGTACTTC. Translation: CASRPGASGEFQETQYF.